Presented here are 23 T cell receptor beta chains from one specimen sequenced in a study of CD8+CD57+ T cells in acquired aplastic anemia. TCR beta VDJ and CDR3 profiling used genomic DNA as template. Via MiXCR, TCRdb re-called the reads, giving one row per CDR3 protein. The profile shows roughly 200,000 distinct CDR3 sequences, about three fifths of them singletons. CD8+CD57+ cell expansion, shown by flow cytometry, had occurred in the patients selected for sequencing. Input material: sorted CD4+, CD8+, or CD8+CD57+ T cells (not recorded which) from PBMCs. The origin of the receptors is a human donor with aplastic anemia.

The CDR3 region is CASSPKTGPSGEQYF. Written as DNA, the CDR3 is TGTGCCAGCAGTCCCAAGACAGGGCCGTCCGGCGAGCAGTACTTC. The chain joins TRBV6-1 to TRBJ2-7; 7 bases are a match to TRBD1. The germline gives CDR1 MNHNS, CDR2 SASEGT. This CDR3 region has 15 residues. V was clipped by 5 bases and J by 6 bases; unmatched bases: 13.

The chain recombines TRBV15 with TRBJ1-1, with D hard to call. This CDR3 is 15 amino acids long. CDR1 LNHNV and CDR2 YYDKDF come from the germline V gene (reference sequence). V was trimmed by 0 bases and J by 4 bases, leaving 12 bases between them. The CDR3 loop is CATSRDQSVSTEAFF. CDR3 DNA sequence: TGTGCCACCAGCAGAGATCAGTCGGTATCCACTGAAGCTTTCTTT.

V and J are TRBV7-4 and TRBJ2-7; 7 bases agree with TRBD1. J was trimmed by 4 bases and V by 7 bases; bases with no gene match: 13. Germline V gene sequence: CDR1 SGHVT, CDR2 SQSDAQ. The CDR3 extends over 15 amino acids. CDR3 amino acids: CASTSPGQRLYEQYF. DNA for the CDR3: TGTGCCAGCACCTCCCCGGGACAGAGATTATACGAGCAGTACTTC.

The genes are TRBV10-3 and TRBJ2-7, with D unclear. Trimming pared 0 bases from V and 5 bases from J, leaving 2 bases between. The CDR3 sequence is 11 residues long. CDR1 is ENHRY, CDR2 SYGVKD, per germline. CDR3 in amino acids: CAISESHEQYF. The CDR3 nucleotides read TGTGCCATCAGTGAGTCCCACGAGCAGTACTTC.

Of note for this clonotype: It is likely a read error, because the conserved phenylalanine at the end of the CDR3 is missing. The limits of the CDR3 on the DNA are not certain, so only TCRdb's listed CDR3 is given. CDR3 residues: CASSLGPIATNEKLLL. The chain uses TRBV5-4 and TRBJ1-4. Germline CDR1 is SGHNT and CDR2 is YYREEE (reference sequence). The CDR3 sequence runs 16 residues, both termini included.

The chain employs TRBV20-1 and TRBJ1-2; weak D call: TRBD1 (5 bases). Trimming pared 5 bases from V and 1 base from J, leaving 11 bases between. Germline V CDR1 and CDR2: DFQATT, SNEGSKA (reference sequence). The CDR3 is made up of 13 amino acids. This CDR3 is CSALPTDNYGYTF. The DNA for the CDR3 is TGCAGTGCTCTACCGACAGATAACTATGGCTACACCTTC.

This clonotype was picked up many times. The chain employs TRBV3-1 and TRBJ2-7; D possibly corresponds to TRBD1 (7 bases). The germline V gene has CDR1 LGHDT and CDR2 YNNKEL (reference sequence). The CDR3 runs to 15 residues. V was shortened by 4 bases and J by 2 bases, with 15 bases between the two germline ends. CDR3 amino acids: CASSRQGVAAYEQYF. DNA for the CDR3: TGTGCCAGCAGCCGGCAGGGGGTAGCGGCCTACGAGCAGTACTTC.

Ten or more counts support this clonotype. CDR3 DNA sequence: TGTGCCAGCAGCCAAGACGGTTTCCCCTCCTACGAGCAGTACTTC. Protein sequence: CASSQDGFPSYEQYF. J is TRBJ2-7 and V is TRBV14, with D uncertain. Germline-derived CDR1 and CDR2 are SGHDN and FVKESK. CDR3 size: 15 residues. Trimming stripped 0 bases from V and 0 bases from J, with 9 bases between.

The CDR3 reads CASSLVWEGTDTQYF. CDR3 nucleotide sequence: TGTGCCAGCAGTTTGGTGTGGGAGGGCACAGATACGCAGTATTTT. The V call is TRBV25-1, the J call TRBJ2-3; D possibly corresponds to TRBD2 (6 bases). The CDR3 has 15 residues. Germline lookup yields CDR1 MGHDK and CDR2 SYGVNS. Trimming took off 5 bases at V and 1 base at J, with 13 bases between the two ends.

The V gene is TRBV15, the J gene TRBJ1-1, with D uncertain. V dropped 5 bases and J dropped 0 bases, with 16 bases sitting between them. The CDR3 loop spans 16 amino acids. CDR1 and CDR2 from the germline V gene are LNHNV and YYDKDF (reference sequence). CDR3 in DNA: TGTGCCACCAGCGTAAGTCAAACAGCTATGAACACTGAAGCTTTCTTT. This translates into CATSVSQTAMNTEAFF.

The chain recombines TRBV10-2 with TRBJ2-5, with 10 bases lining up with TRBD1. This CDR3 contains 14 residues. Germline V gives CDR1 WSHSY, CDR2 SAAADI. V lost 6 bases and J lost 4; bases outside the gene matches: 5. CDR3 sequence reads: CASRPGQGTETQYF. The CDR3 DNA reads TGCGCCAGCAGGCCGGGACAGGGGACAGAGACCCAGTACTTC.

This clonotype appeared many times. The genes are TRBV3-1 and TRBJ2-7, with D tentatively TRBD1 (6 bases). The germline V and J ends were trimmed by 4 bases and 5 bases, with 12 bases remaining between them. Germline V gives CDR1 LGHDT, CDR2 YNNKEL (reference sequence). This CDR3 has 13 residues. The CDR3 sequence is CASSLGQSNEQYF. In DNA form, the CDR3 reads TGTGCCAGCAGCCTCGGACAGAGCAACGAGCAGTACTTC.

The CDR3 bases are TGCGCCAGCAGTGAGACCTACGAGCAGTACTTC. Its translation is CASSETYEQYF. The J gene is TRBJ2-7, the V gene TRBV10-2; D is ambiguous. V was shortened by 2 bases and J by 2 bases, with 1 base between the two germline ends. The CDR3 has 11 residues. Germline V lookup: CDR1 WSHSY, CDR2 SAAADI.

A remark on this clonotype: The junction and the germline gene differ at one end; a read error may be behind it. V is TRBV27 and J is TRBJ1-1; D gene ambiguous. In germline, CDR1 is MNHEY, CDR2 SMNVEV (reference sequence). The CDR3 sequence is 10 residues long. DNA of the CDR3: TGCCCTTCGCCGAACACTGAAGCTTTCTTT. This gives the protein CPSPNTEAFF.

This clonotype has just a few counts. This could be a read error, since a much larger clone is one nucleotide away. V usage is TRBV5-6 and J usage is TRBJ1-1; D gene ambiguous. Germline V gene lookup returns CDR1 SGHDT and CDR2 YYEEEE. The CDR3 length is 11 residues. In nucleotides, the CDR3 is TGTGCCGGCAGCTCGGGTTCTGAAGCTTTCTTT. It is translated as CAGSSGSEAFF.

V is TRBV9 and J is TRBJ1-1, with TRBD1 matching over 9 bases. In germline, CDR1 is SGDLS, CDR2 YYNGEE. The CDR3 sequence is 14 residues long. Unmatched junction bases numbered 9, after V lost 4 bases and J lost 8 bases. The DNA of the CDR3 is TGTGCCAGCAGCCACAGGACAGGGGAGTCGGAAGCTTTCTTT. Encoded protein: CASSHRTGESEAFF.

This clonotype came up a few times. It may be a read error: a sequence one base away is much more abundant. V gene TRBV29-1 combines with J gene TRBJ1-1, with D possibly being TRBD1 (6 bases). The CDR3 consists of 14 residues. Germline loops: CDR1 SQVTM, CDR2 ANQGSEA. CDR3 DNA: TGCAGCGTAAAGGGGGGGGGCCTGAACACTAAAGCTTTCTTT. It is translated as CSVKGGGLNTKAFF.

V usage is TRBV5-1 and J usage is TRBJ2-3, with 9 nucleotides matching TRBD2. This CDR3 spans 16 amino acids. With 4 bases clipped from V and 4 bases from J, the junction kept 10 bases outside the gene matches. Germline V gene data show CDR1 as SGHRS and CDR2 as YFSETQ. CDR3 sequence (DNA): TGCGCCAGCAGCGCCCTTGGACTAGCGAAAGCAGATACGCAGTATTTT. Its protein product is CASSALGLAKADTQYF.

The chain combines TRBV7-6 with TRBJ2-2; a possible D gene is TRBD2 (5 bases). Trimming took 2 bases from V and 3 from J, leaving 7 bases between them. Germline CDR1 and CDR2: SGHVS and FNYEAQ. The CDR3 loop spans 14 amino acids. The CDR3 nucleotides are TGTGCCAGCAGCTTAAACGGGGACACCGGGGAGCTGTTTTTT. It translates to CASSLNGDTGELFF.

This chain uses TRBV25-1 with TRBJ2-2; 10 positions agree with TRBD2. The CDR3 consists of 15 residues. V gave up 5 bases and J gave up 4 bases; unmatched junction bases: 4. Germline assignment: CDR1 MGHDK and CDR2 SYGVNS. Here the CDR3 DNA reads TGTGCCAGCAGTTCAGCGGGAGGGGTCACCGGGGAGCTGTTTTTT. Translation: CASSSAGGVTGELFF.

V usage is TRBV2 and J usage is TRBJ2-3, with a tentative D call TRBD1 (5 bases). V was clipped by 2 bases and J by 2 bases, with 11 bases between them. CDR3 length: 15 amino acids. CDR1 is SNHLY, CDR2 FYNNEI, per germline. The CDR3 DNA sequence: TGTGCCAGCAGTGAATACCCAGGGAACACAGATACGCAGTATTTT. Encoded protein: CASSEYPGNTDTQYF.

The chain recombines TRBV6-5 with TRBJ1-6; a possible D gene is TRBD1 (5 bases). The CDR3 spans 14 residues. Germline lookup yields CDR1 MNHEY and CDR2 SVGAGI. Trimming stripped 5 bases from V and 7 bases from J, with 12 bases between. CDR3 loop: CASSTDSRNSPLHF. The CDR3 DNA reads as TGTGCCAGCAGTACCGACAGCCGAAATTCACCCCTCCACTTT.

This chain uses TRBV6-2 or TRBV6-3 with TRBJ1-2, with 8 positions matching TRBD1. The J segment lost 2 bases and the V segment lost 4 bases, leaving 9 bases of the junction unmatched. Germline assignment: CDR1 MNHEY and CDR2 SVGEGT. The CDR3 is 16 residues long. The CDR3 DNA follows: TGTGCCAGCAGTTCTTTGACAGGGGACAAGAACTATGGCTACACCTTC. This translates into CASSSLTGDKNYGYTF.